Each of the 29 T cell receptor beta chains below was sequenced from the same sample in a study of somatic mutations in cytotoxic T cells in rheumatoid arthritis (TCRdb year 2017). The library was obtained by the immunoSEQ multiplex PCR assay. TCRdb holds this immuneACCESS table with in-frame rearrangements only. Some clones are missing; in checked studies, unresolved V genes explain under half, and the rest has no known cause. This sample comprises some 11,000 clones, around 80% of them detected only once. Clones ranked in the top ten supply more than 30% of the sample. The sequencing sample was made of CD8+ T cells sorted from blood. These receptors all come from an adult with rheumatoid arthritis.

The rearrangement links TRBV6-4 to TRBJ2-3; D possibly matches TRBD1 or TRBD2 (5 bases each). Germline values: CDR1 MRHNA, CDR2 SNTAGT. The CDR3 covers 13 residues. V shed 3 bases and J shed 4 bases, with 8 bases lying between them. CDR3 amino acids: CASSEEGPDTQYF. Here the CDR3 DNA reads TGTGCCAGCAGTGAAGAGGGGCCAGATACGCAGTATTTT.

This rearrangement joins TRBV4-3 to TRBJ2-7; D is uncertain. V shed 0 bases and J shed 1 base, with 10 bases lying between them. In germline, CDR1 is LGHNA, CDR2 YSLEER. The CDR3 is made up of 15 amino acids. CDR3 loop: CASSQEEASSYEQYF. Here the CDR3 DNA reads TGCGCCAGCAGCCAAGAGGAAGCGAGTTCCTACGAGCAGTACTTC.

The CDR3: CASGTGTGTYEQYF. CDR3 bases: TGTGCCAGCGGTACCGGGACAGGGACCTACGAGCAGTACTTC. The chain carries TRBV28 and TRBJ2-7, with TRBD1 matching over 9 bases. V lost 8 bases, J lost 2 bases, and 7 bases stayed unmatched. The CDR3 covers 14 residues. Per germline, CDR1 MDHEN and CDR2 SYDVKM. Drawing the rest from reference TRBV28 and TRBJ2-7, the complete variable domain is DVKVTQSSRYLVKRTGEKVFLECVQDMDHENMFWYRQDPGLGLRLIYFSYDVKMKEKGDIPEGYSVSREKKERFSLILESASTNQTSMYLCASGTGTGTYEQYFGPGTRLTVT.

The J gene is TRBJ2-7, the V gene TRBV4-1; TRBD2 might be the D (6 bases). Trimming left V 1 base short and J 2 bases short, with 18 bases between. Per the germline V gene, CDR1 is MGHRA and CDR2 is YSYEKL. There are 17 residues in the CDR3. The CDR3: CASSQVHTWDLAYEQYF. The CDR3 DNA reads TGCGCCAGCAGCCAAGTTCACACCTGGGACTTAGCCTACGAGCAGTACTTC.

The chain joins TRBV27 to TRBJ2-1; a possible D gene is TRBD1 (5 bases). Per the germline V gene, CDR1 is MNHEY and CDR2 is SMNVEV (reference sequence). The CDR3 length is 15 residues. The V and J ends lost 2 bases and 4 bases respectively, with 12 bases between them. CDR3 coding DNA: TGTGCCAGCAGTTTAAAGCAGGGCATTTACAATGAGCAGTTCTTC. This encodes CASSLKQGIYNEQFF.

The V gene is TRBV9, the J gene TRBJ2-3; no firm D call. The CDR3 runs 14 residues. CDR1 is SGDLS, CDR2 YYNGEE, per germline. The V end lost 3 bases, the J end lost 2 bases, and 10 bases lay between the germline ends. The CDR3 sequence is CASSAFTYTDTQYF. In DNA form, the CDR3 reads TGTGCCAGCAGCGCCTTCACCTACACAGATACGCAGTATTTT.

The CDR3: CASSLASGGAGEQFF. The DNA of the CDR3 is TGTGCCAGCAGCTTAGCTAGCGGGGGGGCCGGTGAGCAGTTCTTC. The rearrangement links TRBV7-2 to TRBJ2-1; 11 nucleotides match TRBD2. V was clipped by 0 bases and J by 9 bases; unmatched bases: 4. This CDR3 has 15 residues. CDR1 is SGHTA and CDR2 is FQGNSA in the germline V gene. Full variable domain (rest looked up from reference TRBV7-2 and TRBJ2-1): GAGVSQSPSNKVTEKGKDVELRCDPISGHTALYWYRQSLGQGLEFLIYFQGNSAPDKSGLPSDRFSAERTGGSVSTLTIQRTQQEDSAVYLCASSLASGGAGEQFFGPGTRLTVL.

V gene TRBV9 combines with J gene TRBJ1-2; TRBD1 is a possible D gene (5 bases). Germline V CDR1 and CDR2: SGDLS, YYNGEE. The CDR3 covers 14 residues. V was shortened by 4 bases and J by 7 bases, with 17 bases between the two germline ends. CDR3 in amino acids: CASSLGQGGGGYTF. CDR3 nucleotide sequence: TGTGCCAGCAGCCTCGGACAAGGCGGCGGTGGCTACACCTTC.

The V gene is TRBV27, the J gene TRBJ1-2; 8 positions agree with TRBD1. In germline, CDR1 is MNHEY, CDR2 SMNVEV (reference sequence). This CDR3 is built from 15 residues. V shed 0 bases, J shed 6 bases, and the junction held 6 bases outside the gene matches. The CDR3 nucleotides are TGTGCCAGCAGTTTATCGGAGACAGGGGCCCATGGCTACACCTTC. It translates to CASSLSETGAHGYTF.

This clone is judged medium-sized (0.01 to 0.1%). This chain joins TRBV2 and TRBJ2-1; the D gene is possibly TRBD2 (6 bases). CDR1 is SNHLY and CDR2 is FYNNEI in the germline V gene. This CDR3 contains 12 residues. Written as DNA, the CDR3 is TGTTCCGCGGGCGGGGACTACAATGAGCAGTTCTTC. It specifies CSAGGDYNEQFF.

The chain carries TRBV6-1 and TRBJ2-7; no reliable D call. Germline V gene lookup returns CDR1 MNHNS and CDR2 SASEGT. The CDR3 is made up of 14 amino acids. V was clipped by 2 bases and J by 3 bases, with 11 bases between them. CDR3 residues: CASSEPQEVYEQYF. The CDR3 DNA reads TGTGCCAGCAGTGAACCCCAGGAAGTCTACGAGCAGTACTTC.

The CDR3 sequence is CASRPLPGLLVEFEQFF. In DNA, the CDR3 is TGTGCCAGCAGGCCTCTACCGGGACTACTTGTCGAATTTGAGCAGTTCTTC. J is TRBJ2-1 and V is TRBV7-8, with 7 bases fitting TRBD2. CDR3 length: 17 amino acids. The trim removed 6 bases at V and 9 bases at J, leaving 20 bases unmatched. From germline, CDR1 is SGHVS and CDR2 FQNEAQ.

J is TRBJ1-4 and V is TRBV4-3; 7 positions agree with TRBD1. CDR1 and CDR2 from the germline V gene are LGHNA and YSLEER. The trim removed 1 base at V and 7 bases at J, leaving 6 bases unmatched. The CDR3 sequence is 15 residues long. Here the CDR3 DNA reads TGCGCCAGCAGCCAAGGGGGACAGAGGGGTGAAAAACTGTTTTTT. This encodes CASSQGGQRGEKLFF.

Here the CDR3 reads CASSLGDRGKIGRYEQYF. CDR3 nucleotides: TGCGCCAGCAGCTTGGGGGACAGGGGGAAAATAGGTAGATACGAGCAGTACTTC. This sequence joins TRBV5-1 and TRBJ2-7, with 11 nucleotides matching TRBD1. Unmatched junction bases numbered 12, after V lost 0 bases and J lost 4 bases. The CDR3 consists of 18 residues. Germline V gene lookup returns CDR1 SGHRS and CDR2 YFSETQ.

The chain has TRBV4-1 and TRBJ2-1; TRBD2 aligns across 8 bases. Germline CDR1 is MGHRA and CDR2 is YSYEKL. The CDR3 totals 15 residues. Trimming cost V 1 base and J 8 bases; bases outside gene matches: 7. The CDR3 here is CASSQVTGGADEQFF. The CDR3 DNA follows: TGCGCCAGCAGCCAAGTAACCGGGGGGGCGGATGAGCAGTTCTTC.

V and J are TRBV19 and TRBJ1-1; unclear D gene. The germline V gene encodes CDR1 LNHDA and CDR2 SQIVND (reference sequence). The CDR3 totals 13 residues. V was trimmed by 3 bases and J by 3 bases, leaving 8 bases between them. CDR3 sequence reads: CASSIGGYTEAFF. CDR3 nucleotides: TGTGCCAGTAGTATCGGAGGCTACACTGAAGCTTTCTTT.

In this sample, this clone turned up a few times. The genes are TRBV7-9 and TRBJ2-7; D might be TRBD2 (5 bases). The CDR3 is 13 amino acids. Between the trimmed V and J ends, which lost 5 bases and 1 base, there was a span of 9 bases. The V gene's germline CDR1 is SEHNR and CDR2 FQNEAQ (reference sequence). For the CDR3, the DNA is TGTGCCAGCAGCCCACCGGGGTCCTACGAGCAGTACTTC. This encodes CASSPPGSYEQYF.

The chain has TRBV7-9 and TRBJ2-5; the D gene is possibly TRBD2 (6 bases). This CDR3 spans 16 amino acids. The germline gives CDR1 SEHNR, CDR2 FQNEAQ (reference sequence). Trimming took 4 bases from V and 4 from J, leaving 19 bases between them. The CDR3 nucleotides read TGTGCCAGCAGCTCCAGCTGGGGGGTTTGGAGAGAGACCCAGTACTTC. It is translated as CASSSSWGVWRETQYF. Together with reference TRBV7-9 and TRBJ2-5, the CDR3 gives the full variable domain: DTGVSQNPRHKITKRGQNVTFRCDPISEHNRLYWYRQTLGQGPEFLTYFQNEAQLEKSRLLSDRFSAERPKGSFSTLEIQRTEQGDSAMYLCASSSSWGVWRETQYFGPGTRLLVL.

The chain combines TRBV6-5 with TRBJ1-2; D remains ambiguous. CDR3 length: 12 amino acids. Germline-derived CDR1 and CDR2 are MNHEY and SVGAGI. Trimming cost V 8 bases and J 4 bases, with 11 bases left between them. CDR3 coding DNA: TGTGCCAGCGGCCACCCGAGCTATGGCTACACCTTC. It codes for CASGHPSYGYTF.

The rearrangement uses TRBV7-2 and TRBJ1-2; D gene unclear. The CDR3 spans 12 residues. In germline, CDR1 is SGHTA, CDR2 FQGNSA. The V end lost 3 bases, the J end lost 8 bases, and 10 bases lay between the germline ends. CDR3 amino acids: CASSFEGGGYTF. As DNA, the CDR3 is TGTGCCAGCAGCTTTGAGGGCGGGGGCTACACCTTC.

The rearrangement uses TRBV7-2 and TRBJ2-3; weak D call: TRBD2 (6 bases). With 1 base removed from V and 5 bases from J, the gap between germline ends came to 10 bases. The length of the CDR3 is 14 residues. Germline values: CDR1 SGHTA, CDR2 FQGNSA. The CDR3 loop reads CASSLGLALDTQYF. CDR3 DNA: TGTGCCAGCAGCTTAGGGCTAGCGTTAGATACGCAGTATTTT.

This rearrangement joins TRBV7-2 to TRBJ2-7; TRBD2 matches at 10 bases. CDR1 is SGHTA and CDR2 is FQGNSA in the germline V gene. Unmatched junction bases numbered 10, after V lost 2 bases and J lost 3 bases. CDR3 length: 17 amino acids. The DNA for the CDR3 is TGTGCCAGCAGCTTATTTTCGGTTAGCGGGGGGTTCTACGAGCAGTACTTC. Translation: CASSLFSVSGGFYEQYF.

This clone was seen a single time. This chain links TRBV12-5 with TRBJ1-5; D remains unclear. Per germline, CDR1 LGHNT and CDR2 FRNRAP. Trimming cost V 2 bases and J 0 bases, with 14 bases left between them. The CDR3 contains 17 residues. The CDR3 DNA sequence: TGTGCTAGTGGTTTGTATACCACGGCTTATAGCAATCAGCCCCAGCATTTT. This sequence encodes CASGLYTTAYSNQPQHF.

The chain couples TRBV28 to TRBJ2-7; tentative D call: TRBD2 (6 bases). V dropped 6 bases and J dropped 4 bases, with 16 bases sitting between them. Germline lookup yields CDR1 MDHEN and CDR2 SYDVKM. This CDR3 is 14 amino acids long. As DNA, the CDR3 is TGTGCCAGCAGCGGGACTGTCTCGGGGTACGAGCAGTACTTC. As protein: CASSGTVSGYEQYF. Supplemented by reference TRBV28 and TRBJ2-7, the full variable domain reads DVKVTQSSRYLVKRTGEKVFLECVQDMDHENMFWYRQDPGLGLRLIYFSYDVKMKEKGDIPEGYSVSREKKERFSLILESASTNQTSMYLCASSGTVSGYEQYFGPGTRLTVT.

The chain employs TRBV6-5 and TRBJ1-1; TRBD1 matches 8 bases. Per the germline V gene, CDR1 is MNHEY and CDR2 is SVGAGI. The CDR3 covers 12 residues. V trimming: 6 bases; J trimming: 9 bases; junction bases outside the gene matches: 6. CDR3 sequence reads: CASSTGGVQAFF. For the CDR3, the DNA is TGTGCCAGCAGCACAGGGGGAGTGCAAGCTTTCTTT.

The V gene is TRBV5-4, the J gene TRBJ2-7; no reliable D call. V dropped 7 bases and J dropped 5 bases, with 7 bases sitting between them. Germline V CDR1 and CDR2: SGHNT, YYREEE (reference sequence). The CDR3 runs 10 residues. This CDR3 is CASGWDEQYF. The DNA of the CDR3 is TGTGCCAGCGGATGGGACGAGCAGTACTTC. Full variable domain (missing parts from reference TRBV5-4 and TRBJ2-7): ETGVTQSPTHLIKTRGQQVTLRCSSQSGHNTVSWYQQALGQGPQFIFQYYREEENGRGNFPPRFSGLQFPNYSSELNVNALELDDSALYLCASGWDEQYFGPGTRLTVT.

The gene calls are TRBV5-1 and TRBJ2-2; 7 bases are a match to TRBD1. The CDR3 runs to 15 residues. Germline CDR1 is SGHRS and CDR2 is YFSETQ. After removal of 2 bases from V and 4 bases from J, the junction contained 5 bases not matched to a gene. Here the CDR3 DNA reads TGCGCCAGCAGCTTCCGACAGGGTGGCACCGGGGAGCTGTTTTTT. It specifies CASSFRQGGTGELFF.

This clone was observed a handful of times. The CDR3 DNA is TGTGCCAGCAGCTTGGGCGGGGCGGAATCACCCCTCCACTTT. Encoded protein: CASSLGGAESPLHF. The chain has TRBV7-9 and TRBJ1-6, with D possibly TRBD1 on 5 matching bases. CDR1 is SEHNR, CDR2 FQNEAQ, per germline (reference sequence). This CDR3 contains 14 residues. V lost 3 bases and J lost 10, with 13 bases in between.

The V and J genes are TRBV27 and TRBJ2-1; TRBD2 aligns across 9 bases. Losses at the gene ends were 4 bases for V and 3 bases for J; bases not matched to a gene: 7. The CDR3 sequence is 16 residues long. CDR1 and CDR2 (germline): MNHEY, SMNVEV (reference sequence). The CDR3 DNA is TGTGCCAGCAGTTCAGGAGCGGGGGGATACTACAATGAGCAGTTCTTC. Its protein is CASSSGAGGYYNEQFF.